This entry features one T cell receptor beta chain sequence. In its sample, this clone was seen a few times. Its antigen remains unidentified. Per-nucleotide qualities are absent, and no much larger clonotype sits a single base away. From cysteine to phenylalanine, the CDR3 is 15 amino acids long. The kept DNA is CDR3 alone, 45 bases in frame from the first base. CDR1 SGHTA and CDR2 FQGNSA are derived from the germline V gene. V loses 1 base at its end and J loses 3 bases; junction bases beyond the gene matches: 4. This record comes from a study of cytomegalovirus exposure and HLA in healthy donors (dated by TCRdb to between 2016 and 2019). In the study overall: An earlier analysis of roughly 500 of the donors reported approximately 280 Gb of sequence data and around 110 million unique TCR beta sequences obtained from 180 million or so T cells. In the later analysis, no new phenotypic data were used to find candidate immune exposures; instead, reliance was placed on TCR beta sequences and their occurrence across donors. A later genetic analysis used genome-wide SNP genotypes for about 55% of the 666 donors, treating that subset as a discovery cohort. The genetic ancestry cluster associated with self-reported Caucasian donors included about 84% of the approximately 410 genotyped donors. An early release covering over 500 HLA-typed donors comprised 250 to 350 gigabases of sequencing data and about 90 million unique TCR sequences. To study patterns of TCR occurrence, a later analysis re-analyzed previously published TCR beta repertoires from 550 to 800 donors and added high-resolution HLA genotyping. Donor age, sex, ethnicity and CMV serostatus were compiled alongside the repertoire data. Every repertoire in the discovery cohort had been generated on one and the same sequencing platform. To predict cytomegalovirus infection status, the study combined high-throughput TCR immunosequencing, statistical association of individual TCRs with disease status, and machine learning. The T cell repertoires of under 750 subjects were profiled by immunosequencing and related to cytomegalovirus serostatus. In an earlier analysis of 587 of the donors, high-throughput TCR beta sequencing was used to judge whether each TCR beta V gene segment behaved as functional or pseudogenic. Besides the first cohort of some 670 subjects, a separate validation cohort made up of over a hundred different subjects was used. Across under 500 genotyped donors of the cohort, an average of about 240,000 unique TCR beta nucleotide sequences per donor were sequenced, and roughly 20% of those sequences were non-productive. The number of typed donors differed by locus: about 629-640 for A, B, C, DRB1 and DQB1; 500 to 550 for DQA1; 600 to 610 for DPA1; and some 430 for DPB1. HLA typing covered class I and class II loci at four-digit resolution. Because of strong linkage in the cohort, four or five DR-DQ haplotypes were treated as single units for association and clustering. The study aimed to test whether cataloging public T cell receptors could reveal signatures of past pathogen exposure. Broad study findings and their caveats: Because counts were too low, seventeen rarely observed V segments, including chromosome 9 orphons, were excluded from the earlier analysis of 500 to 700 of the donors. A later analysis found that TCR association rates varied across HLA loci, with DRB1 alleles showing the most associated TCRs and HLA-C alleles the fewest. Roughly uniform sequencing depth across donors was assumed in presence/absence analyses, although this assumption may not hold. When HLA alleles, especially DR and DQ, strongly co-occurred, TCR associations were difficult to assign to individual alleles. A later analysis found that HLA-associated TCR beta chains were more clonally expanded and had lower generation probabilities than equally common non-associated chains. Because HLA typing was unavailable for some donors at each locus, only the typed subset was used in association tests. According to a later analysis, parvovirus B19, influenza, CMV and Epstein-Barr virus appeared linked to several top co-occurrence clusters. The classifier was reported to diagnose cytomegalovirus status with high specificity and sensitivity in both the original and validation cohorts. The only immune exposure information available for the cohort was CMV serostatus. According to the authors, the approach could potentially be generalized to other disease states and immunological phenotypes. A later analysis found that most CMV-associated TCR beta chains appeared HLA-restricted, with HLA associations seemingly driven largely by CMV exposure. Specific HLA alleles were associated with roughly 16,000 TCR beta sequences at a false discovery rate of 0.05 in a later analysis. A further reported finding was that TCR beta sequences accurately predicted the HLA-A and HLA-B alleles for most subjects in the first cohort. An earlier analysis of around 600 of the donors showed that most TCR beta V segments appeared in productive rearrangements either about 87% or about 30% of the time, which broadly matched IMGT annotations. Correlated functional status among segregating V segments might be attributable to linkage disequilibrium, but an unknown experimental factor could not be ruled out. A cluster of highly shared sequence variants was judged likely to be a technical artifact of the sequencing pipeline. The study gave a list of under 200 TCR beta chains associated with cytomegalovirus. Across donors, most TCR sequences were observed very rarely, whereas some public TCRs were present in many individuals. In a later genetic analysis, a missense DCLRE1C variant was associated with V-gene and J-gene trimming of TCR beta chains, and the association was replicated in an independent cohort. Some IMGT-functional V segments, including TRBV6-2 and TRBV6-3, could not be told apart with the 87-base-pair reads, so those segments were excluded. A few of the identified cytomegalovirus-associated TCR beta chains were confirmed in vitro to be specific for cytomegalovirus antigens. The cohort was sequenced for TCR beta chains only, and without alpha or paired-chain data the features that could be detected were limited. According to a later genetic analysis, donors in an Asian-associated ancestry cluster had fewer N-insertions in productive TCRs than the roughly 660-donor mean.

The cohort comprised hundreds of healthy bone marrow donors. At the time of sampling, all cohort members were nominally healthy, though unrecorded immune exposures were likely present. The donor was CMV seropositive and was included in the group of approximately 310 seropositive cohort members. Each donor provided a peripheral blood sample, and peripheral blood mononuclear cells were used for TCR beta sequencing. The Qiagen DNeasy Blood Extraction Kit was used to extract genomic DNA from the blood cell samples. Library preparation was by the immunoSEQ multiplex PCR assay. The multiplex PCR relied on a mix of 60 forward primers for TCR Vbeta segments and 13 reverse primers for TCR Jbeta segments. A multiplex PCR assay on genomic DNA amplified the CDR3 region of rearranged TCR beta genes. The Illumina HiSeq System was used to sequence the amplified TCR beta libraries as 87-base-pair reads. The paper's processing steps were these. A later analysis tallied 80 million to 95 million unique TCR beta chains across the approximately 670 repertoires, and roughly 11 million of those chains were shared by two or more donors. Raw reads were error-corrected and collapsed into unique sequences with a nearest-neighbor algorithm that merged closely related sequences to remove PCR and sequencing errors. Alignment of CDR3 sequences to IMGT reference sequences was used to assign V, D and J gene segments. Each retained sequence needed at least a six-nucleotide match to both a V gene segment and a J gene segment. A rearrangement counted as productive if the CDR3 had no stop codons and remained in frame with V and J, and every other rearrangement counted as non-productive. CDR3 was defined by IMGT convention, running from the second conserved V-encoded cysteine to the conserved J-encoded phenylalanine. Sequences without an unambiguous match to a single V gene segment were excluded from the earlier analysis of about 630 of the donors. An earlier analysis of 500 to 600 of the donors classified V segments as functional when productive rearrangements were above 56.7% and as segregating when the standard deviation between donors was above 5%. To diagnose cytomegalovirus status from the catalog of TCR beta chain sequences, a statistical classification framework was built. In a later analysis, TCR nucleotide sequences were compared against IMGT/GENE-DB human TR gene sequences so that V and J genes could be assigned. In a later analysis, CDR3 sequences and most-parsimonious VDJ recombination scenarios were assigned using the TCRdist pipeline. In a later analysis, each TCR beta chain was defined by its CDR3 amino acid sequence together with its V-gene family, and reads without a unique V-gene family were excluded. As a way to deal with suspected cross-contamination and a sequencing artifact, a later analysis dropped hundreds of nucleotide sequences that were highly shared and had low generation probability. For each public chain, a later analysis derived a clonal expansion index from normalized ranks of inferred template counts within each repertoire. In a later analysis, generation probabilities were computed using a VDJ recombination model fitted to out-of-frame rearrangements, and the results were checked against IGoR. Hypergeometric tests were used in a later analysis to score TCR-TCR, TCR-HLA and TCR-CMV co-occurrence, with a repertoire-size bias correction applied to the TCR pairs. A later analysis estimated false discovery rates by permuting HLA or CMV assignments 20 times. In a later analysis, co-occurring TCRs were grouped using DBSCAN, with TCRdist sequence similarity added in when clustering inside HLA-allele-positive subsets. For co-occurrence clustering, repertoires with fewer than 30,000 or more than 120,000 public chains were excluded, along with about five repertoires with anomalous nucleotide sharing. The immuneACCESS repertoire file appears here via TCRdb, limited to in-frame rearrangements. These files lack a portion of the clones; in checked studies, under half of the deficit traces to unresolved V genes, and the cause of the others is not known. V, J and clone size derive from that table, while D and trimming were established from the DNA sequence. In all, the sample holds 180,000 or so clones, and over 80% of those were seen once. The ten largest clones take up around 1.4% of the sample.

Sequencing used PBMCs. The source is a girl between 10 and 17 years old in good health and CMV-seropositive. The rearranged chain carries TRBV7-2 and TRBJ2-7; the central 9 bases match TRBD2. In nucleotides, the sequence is TGTGCCAGCAGCTTAGGGCGGACTAGCGTCTACGAGCAGTACTTC. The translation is CASSLGRTSVYEQYF.